These 24 T cell receptor beta chains originate from one sample sequenced in a study of CD8 T cells in ankylosing spondylitis. What these receptors recognize is not known. Via MiXCR, TCRdb re-called the 5' RACE reads, giving one row per CDR3 protein. The sample carries more than 500,000 distinct CDR3 sequences, about 5.7% recorded once. Study-level results: A TCR beta motif of seven or eight highly homologous variants appeared characteristic of ankylosing spondylitis blood.

Sample: blood, either unsorted or a sorted T cell fraction (not recorded which). All receptors come from a male donor with ankylosing spondylitis.

This chain connects TRBV20-1 to TRBJ2-7, with 7 bases matching TRBD1. Germline V gene lookup returns CDR1 DFQATT and CDR2 SNEGSKA (reference sequence). V lost 0 bases, J lost 0 bases, and 14 bases stayed unmatched. This CDR3 has 18 amino acids. The CDR3 sequence: CSARDPRQGFPISYEQYF. CDR3 nucleotides: TGCAGTGCTAGAGATCCCAGACAGGGATTCCCCATCTCCTACGAGCAGTACTTC.

The sample holds many counts of this clonotype. The genes are TRBV3-1 and TRBJ2-7, with no clear D. V was cut by 0 bases and J by 1 base, with 7 bases left in between. Germline V gene lookup returns CDR1 LGHDT and CDR2 YNNKEL (reference sequence). This CDR3 has 14 residues. The CDR3 is CASSQDPGSYEQYF. CDR3 nucleotides: TGTGCCAGCAGCCAAGATCCAGGTTCCTACGAGCAGTACTTC.

This clonotype has at least ten counts. This sequence joins TRBV5-5 and TRBJ1-6; D is ambiguous. CDR1 is SGHKS, CDR2 YYEKEE, per germline (reference sequence). CDR3 length: 12 residues. V was trimmed by 5 bases and J by 7 bases, leaving 7 bases between them. The CDR3 spells CASSYKNSPLHF. The DNA for the CDR3 is TGTGCCAGCAGTTACAAGAATTCACCCCTCCACTTT.

This clonotype turned up a few times. This chain joins TRBV4-2 and TRBJ1-1; D is unresolved. The CDR3 covers 17 residues. Deletions cut 4 bases from V and 1 base from J, with 19 bases between. Germline CDR1 and CDR2: LGHNA and YNFKEQ. The CDR3 reads CASSPVVKAEGNTEAFF. CDR3 DNA: TGTGCCAGCAGCCCCGTAGTCAAGGCGGAGGGGAACACTGAAGCTTTCTTT.

This clonotype was found many times. The chain has TRBV4-2 and TRBJ2-1; D gene uncertain. Germline V gene sequence: CDR1 LGHNA, CDR2 YNFKEQ. Between the trimmed V and J ends, which lost 0 bases and 4 bases, there was a span of 7 bases. There are 14 residues in the CDR3. The CDR3 spells CASSQDSPYNEQFF. The CDR3 bases are TGTGCCAGCAGCCAAGATTCCCCTTACAATGAGCAGTTCTTC.

In its sample, this clonotype was seen a few times. The final CDR3 position lacks the conserved phenylalanine or tryptophan, pointing to a likely read error. It is unclear where the CDR3 begins or ends on the DNA, so no DNA is shown, and the CDR3 is as TCRdb lists it. CDR3 residues: CASSLERN. The chain has TRBV7-7 and TRBJ2-7. Germline V gene sequence: CDR1 SSHAT, CDR2 FNYEAQ (reference sequence). The CDR3 is 8 residues long, counting both termini.

This clonotype was detected many times. V gene TRBV5-6 combines with J gene TRBJ2-7; no definite D call. This CDR3 comprises 14 residues. CDR1 is SGHDT and CDR2 is YYEEEE in the germline V gene. Trimming left V 0 bases short and J 3 bases short, with 10 bases between. The chain's CDR3 is CASSLEQNLYEQYF. CDR3 bases: TGTGCCAGCAGCTTGGAACAGAATCTCTACGAGCAGTACTTC.

This clonotype was seen ten or more times. The chain couples TRBV7-9 to TRBJ1-2, with 8 bases matching TRBD1. CDR1 and CDR2 (germline): SEHNR, FQNEAQ (reference sequence). The CDR3 is made up of 15 amino acids. Trimming at V came to 5 bases and at J to 7 bases, leaving 12 bases not matched to a gene. CDR3 nucleotides: TGTGCCAGCAGCCTTGCTACGACAGGGGAGGGTGGCTACACCTTC. Its translation is CASSLATTGEGGYTF.

This clonotype was detected only a few times. The rearrangement joins TRBV4-3 to TRBJ1-1, with 9 positions matching TRBD1. The CDR3 covers 13 residues. V gave up 6 bases and J gave up 9 bases; unmatched junction bases: 8. Germline CDR1 is LGHNA and CDR2 is YSLEER. CDR3 sequence: CASRSPGTGKAFF. CDR3 nucleotide sequence: TGCGCCAGCAGGAGCCCCGGGACAGGGAAAGCTTTCTTT.

This clonotype has ten or more counts. The genes are TRBV7-9 and TRBJ2-3; 12 positions agree with TRBD2. Losses at the gene ends were 3 bases for V and 4 bases for J; bases not matched to a gene: 8. The CDR3 is 17 amino acids. Germline V gives CDR1 SEHNR, CDR2 FQNEAQ (reference sequence). In DNA form, the CDR3 reads TGTGCCAGCAGCTTCAGACTAGCGGGAGAAATAGCAGATACGCAGTATTTT. This encodes CASSFRLAGEIADTQYF.

This clonotype was detected many times. CDR3 bases: TGCAGTGCTAGTGTGGGATGGGGGTCACCCCTCCACTTT. Its translation: CSASVGWGSPLHF. The J gene is TRBJ1-6, the V gene TRBV20-1, with D possibly being TRBD1 (5 bases). This CDR3 comprises 13 residues. The V gene lost 3 bases and the J gene lost 10 bases, with 13 bases spanning the gap. Germline V gene sequence: CDR1 DFQATT, CDR2 SNEGSKA (reference sequence).

This clonotype was detected many times. The V call is TRBV5-1, the J call TRBJ2-2, with a weak D call TRBD1 (5 bases). Trimming removed 3 bases from V and 7 bases from J, with 10 bases in between. The CDR3 totals 13 residues. In germline, CDR1 is SGHRS, CDR2 YFSETQ. This CDR3 reads CASSSTDLGELFF. DNA of the CDR3: TGCGCCAGCAGCTCGACAGACCTCGGGGAGCTGTTTTTT.

The table lists this clonotype with many counts. V usage is TRBV27 and J usage is TRBJ1-1, with TRBD1 matching 7 bases. This CDR3 contains 13 residues. V gave up 2 bases and J gave up 7 bases; unmatched junction bases: 4. Germline V gives CDR1 MNHEY, CDR2 SMNVEV (reference sequence). The CDR3 region has the DNA TGTGCCAGCAGTTTACGCCACAGGGGTGAAGCTTTCTTT. This gives the protein CASSLRHRGEAFF.

This clonotype has a handful of counts. V is TRBV20-1 and J is TRBJ1-1; no clear D. CDR1 is DFQATT and CDR2 is SNEGSKA in the germline V gene (reference sequence). The CDR3 has 13 amino acids. V lost 2 bases and J lost 1, with 8 bases in between. The CDR3 spells CSARSVENTEAFF. In DNA, the CDR3 is TGCAGTGCTAGATCGGTGGAGAACACTGAAGCTTTCTTT.

This clonotype was detected many times. V is TRBV5-1 and J is TRBJ2-1, with D perhaps TRBD1 (5 bases). CDR1 SGHRS and CDR2 YFSETQ come from the germline V gene. Trimming took off 4 bases at V and 0 bases at J, with 11 bases between the two ends. The CDR3 is 15 residues long. For the CDR3, the DNA is TGCGCCAGCAGCCCCGACAGAAGCTCCTACAATGAGCAGTTCTTC. Translation gives CASSPDRSSYNEQFF. Variable domain in full (rest from reference TRBV5-1 and TRBJ2-1): KAGVTQTPRYLIKTRGQQVTLSCSPISGHRSVSWYQQTPGQGLQFLFEYFSETQRNKGNFPGRFSGRQFSNSRSEMNVSTLELGDSALYLCASSPDRSSYNEQFFGPGTRLTVL.

This clonotype was observed a handful of times. V and J are TRBV5-1 and TRBJ2-3; 9 positions match TRBD2. Germline V CDR1 and CDR2: SGHRS, YFSETQ. The V segment lost 0 bases and the J segment 6 bases; nucleotides outside the gene matches: 11. CDR3 length: 17 amino acids. Written as DNA, the CDR3 is TGCGCCAGCAGCTTGGAAATCTTAGCGGGGGCAGCCGATACGCAGTATTTT. It is translated as CASSLEILAGAADTQYF.

This clonotype was seen repeatedly, ten times or more. V is TRBV5-1 and J is TRBJ2-1, with 9 nucleotides matching TRBD2. The CDR3 is 17 residues long. Germline V CDR1 and CDR2: SGHRS, YFSETQ. Unmatched junction bases numbered 8, after V lost 0 bases and J lost 4 bases. The CDR3: CASSLALAGGTYNEQFF. The CDR3 region has the DNA TGCGCCAGCAGCTTGGCCCTTGCGGGAGGGACTTACAATGAGCAGTTCTTC.

This clonotype showed up just a few times. The rearrangement joins TRBV27 to TRBJ2-2, with 9 positions matching TRBD1. The CDR3 has 13 residues. J lost 7 bases, V lost 8 bases, and 5 bases had no gene match. Germline V lookup: CDR1 MNHEY, CDR2 SMNVEV (reference sequence). CDR3 DNA sequence: TGTGCCAGCGCCGGACAGGGGAACGGGGAGCTGTTTTTT. This encodes CASAGQGNGELFF.

This clonotype was counted many times. The chain employs TRBV20-1 and TRBJ1-2; D might be TRBD1 (6 bases). The CDR3 length is 14 residues. V gave up 6 bases and J gave up 6 bases, with 20 bases separating them. Germline loops: CDR1 DFQATT, CDR2 SNEGSKA (reference sequence). This CDR3 reads CSARLQRGADGYTF. The DNA of the CDR3 is TGCAGTGCCAGATTACAGCGGGGGGCAGATGGCTACACCTTC.

Many counts were recorded for this clonotype. The gene calls are TRBV18 and TRBJ2-7, with unresolved D. The germline V and J ends were trimmed by 1 base and 2 bases, with 6 bases remaining between them. The CDR3 is made up of 13 amino acids. From germline, CDR1 is KGHSH and CDR2 LQKENI. DNA of the CDR3: TGTGCCAGCTCACCACTATCCCCCTACGAGCAGTACTTC. Its protein is CASSPLSPYEQYF.

This clonotype was detected ten times or more. The J gene is TRBJ1-2, the V gene TRBV20-1; the D is unclear. The CDR3 extends over 14 amino acids. The V gene lost 1 base and the J gene lost 0 bases, with 9 bases spanning the gap. CDR1 and CDR2 from the germline V gene are DFQATT and SNEGSKA (reference sequence). The DNA for the CDR3 is TGCAGTGCTAGAGCAACAGATTCTAACTATGGCTACACCTTC. Translation gives CSARATDSNYGYTF.

Many counts were recorded for this clonotype. The chain is built from TRBV5-1 and TRBJ1-5, with D uncertain. Trimming took off 0 bases at V and 0 bases at J, with 4 bases between the two ends. CDR1 is SGHRS and CDR2 is YFSETQ in the germline V gene. The CDR3 totals 14 residues. In DNA, the CDR3 is TGCGCCAGCAGCTTGGATATTAGCAATCAGCCCCAGCATTTT. Translated, it gives CASSLDISNQPQHF.

This clonotype was recorded at least ten times. The rearrangement uses TRBV5-1 and TRBJ2-7; 7 bases line up with TRBD1. The V gene's germline CDR1 is SGHRS and CDR2 YFSETQ. The CDR3 covers 18 residues. J gave up 8 bases and V 4 bases, and 24 bases lay outside the gene matches. The CDR3 here is CASSHPNAVQGPSKKQYF. As DNA, the CDR3 is TGCGCCAGCAGCCACCCCAACGCCGTACAGGGGCCCTCGAAGAAGCAGTACTTC.

V is TRBV18 and J is TRBJ2-1, with D hard to call. The germline CDR1 and CDR2 sequences are KGHSH and LQKENI. The CDR3 contains 15 residues. With 3 bases removed from V and 0 bases from J, the gap between germline ends came to 9 bases. Here the CDR3 reads CASSPESGSYNEQFF. DNA of the CDR3: TGTGCCAGCTCACCCGAGTCCGGCTCCTACAATGAGCAGTTCTTC.